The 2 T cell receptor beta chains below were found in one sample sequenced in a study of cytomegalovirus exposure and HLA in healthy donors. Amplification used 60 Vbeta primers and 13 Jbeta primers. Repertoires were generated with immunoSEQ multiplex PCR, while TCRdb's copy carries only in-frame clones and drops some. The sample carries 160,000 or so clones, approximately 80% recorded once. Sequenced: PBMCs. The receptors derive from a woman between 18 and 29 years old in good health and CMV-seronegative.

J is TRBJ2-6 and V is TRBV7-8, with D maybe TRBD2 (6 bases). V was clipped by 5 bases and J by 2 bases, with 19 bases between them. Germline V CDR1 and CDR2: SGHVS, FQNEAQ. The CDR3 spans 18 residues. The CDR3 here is CASSRSYTSFPGANVLTF. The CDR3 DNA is TGTGCCAGCAGCCGATCCTACACTAGCTTCCCTGGGGCCAACGTCCTGACTTTC.

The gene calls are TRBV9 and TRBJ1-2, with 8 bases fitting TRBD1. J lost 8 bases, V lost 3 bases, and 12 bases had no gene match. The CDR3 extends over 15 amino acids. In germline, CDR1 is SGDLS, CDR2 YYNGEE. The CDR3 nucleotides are TGTGCCAGCAGCGCTGCAGTACAGGGGGTAGAAGGCTACACCTTC. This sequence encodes CASSAAVQGVEGYTF.